This TCR beta chain originates from a study of T cell responses to AZD1222 COVID-19 vaccine. Study in general: Some second doses came at about 4 weeks and others at about 12 weeks; these were pooled.

Trimming shortened V by 5 bases and J by 8 bases, and 10 bases separated the two germline ends. This CDR3 contains 13 residues. Measured with immunoSEQ multiplex PCR; TCRdb has only the in-frame clones, and not every one. In the table there are fewer than 200,000 clones, about nine tenths of which are singletons. J is TRBJ1-6 and V is TRBV12-3 or TRBV12-4; no definite D call. This receptor was obtained from an adult in good health. Sequencing was performed on peripheral blood, taken on day 0 of AZD1222 vaccination. In DNA form, the CDR3 reads TGTGCCAGCAGTATTCGGGCCGATTCACCCCTCCACTTT. This encodes CASSIRADSPLHF.